The entry below gives a single T cell receptor beta chain sequence along with its context. This record belongs to a study of blood T cell repertoires in COVID-19. Study-level information: Samples taken during acute and convalescent COVID-19 were collected in the United States, Italy and Spain.

Study processing details: Using reference gene primer amplification, nucleated cell counts were estimated. Measured with immunoSEQ multiplex PCR; TCRdb has only the in-frame clones, and not every one. Clone size and the V and J calls come from that table; the DNA yielded D and trimming. Here the sample spans tens of thousands of clones, roughly 80% being singletons. CDR1 MNHNY and CDR2 SVGAGI come from the germline V gene (reference sequence). V shed 5 bases and J 3 bases; nucleotides not matched to a gene: 6. The CDR3 is 14 residues long. The sample comprised peripheral blood. The chain links TRBV6-6 to TRBJ1-2, with 7 positions matching TRBD1. This TCR derives from a man older than 75 with active or convalescent COVID-19. This CDR3 is CASSHQGGHYGYTF. The CDR3 DNA reads TGTGCCAGCAGTCACCAAGGGGGCCACTATGGCTACACCTTC.